The 20 T cell receptor beta chains in this list originate from one sample, sequenced in a study of blood T cell repertoires in COVID-19. Clones were sequenced by immunoSEQ multiplex PCR, and TCRdb holds only the in-frame ones, with some missing. The sample records almost 250,000 clones, around 89% being singletons. Sequencing used PBMCs or T cells enriched from blood (not recorded which). The receptors were gathered from a woman aged 30 to 39 who had recovered from COVID-19.

V gene TRBV28 combines with J gene TRBJ2-5, with D possibly TRBD1 on 6 matching bases. The germline gives CDR1 MDHEN, CDR2 SYDVKM. This CDR3 spans 17 amino acids. V lost 2 bases and J 7 bases, leaving 23 bases between the germline ends. DNA of the CDR3: TGTGCCAGCAGTTTAAGTACAGAGCGAGCGAAGGGGGTGACCCAGTACTTC. Its protein is CASSLSTERAKGVTQYF. The full variable domain, its missing parts supplied by reference TRBV28 and TRBJ2-5, is DVKVTQSSRYLVKRTGEKVFLECVQDMDHENMFWYRQDPGLGLRLIYFSYDVKMKEKGDIPEGYSVSREKKERFSLILESASTNQTSMYLCASSLSTERAKGVTQYFGPGTRLLVL.

The chain employs TRBV10-3 and TRBJ1-1, with D uncertain. CDR3 length equals 13 residues. CDR1 and CDR2 from the germline V gene are ENHRY and SYGVKD. Trimming pared 9 bases from V and 5 bases from J, leaving 16 bases between. CDR3 residues: CAITETRGTEAFF. The CDR3 DNA follows: TGTGCCATTACAGAAACCCGAGGGACTGAAGCTTTCTTT.

V gene TRBV20-1 combines with J gene TRBJ2-7, with 7 bases identical to TRBD1. V trimming: 4 bases; J trimming: 7 bases; junction bases outside the gene matches: 4. Germline lookup yields CDR1 DFQATT and CDR2 SNEGSKA (reference sequence). This CDR3 region has 11 residues. The CDR3 DNA reads TGCAGTGCTATCCGGGACAGAGAGCAGTACTTC. Encoded protein: CSAIRDREQYF.

The chain combines TRBV30 with TRBJ2-7; TRBD2 is a possible D gene (6 bases). Trimming took off 0 bases at V and 3 bases at J, with 12 bases between the two ends. Germline CDR1 reads GTSNPN; CDR2 reads SVGIG (reference sequence). This CDR3 region has 14 residues. CDR3: CAWSVGGTIYEQYF. The CDR3, as DNA: TGTGCCTGGAGTGTAGGCGGGACCATCTACGAGCAGTACTTC.

V gene TRBV2 combines with J gene TRBJ1-2; TRBD1 matches 9 bases. This CDR3 has 13 residues. CDR1 SNHLY and CDR2 FYNNEI come from the germline V gene. V trimming: 6 bases; J trimming: 2 bases; junction bases outside the gene matches: 1. CDR3 amino acids: CASRGTGNYGYTF. The CDR3 coding sequence is TGTGCCAGCAGAGGGACAGGGAACTATGGCTACACCTTC.

The chain recombines TRBV5-1 with TRBJ2-3; 7 nucleotides align to TRBD1. CDR3 length: 15 residues. V was pared by 2 bases and J by 6 bases, with 9 bases of the junction left unmatched. Germline CDR1 reads SGHRS; CDR2 reads YFSETQ. The CDR3 loop is CASSFRAGGVDTQYF. The CDR3 DNA sequence: TGCGCCAGCAGCTTTAGGGCAGGGGGTGTTGATACGCAGTATTTT.

The sample holds one count of this clone. The chain has TRBV24-1 and TRBJ2-5; 11 nucleotides match TRBD2. The CDR3 totals 16 residues. The germline CDR1 and CDR2 sequences are KGHDR and SFDVKD. Trimming took 3 bases from V and 5 from J; bases not matched to a gene: 7. Written as DNA, the CDR3 is TGTGCCACCAGTGATCTTACTAGCGGGAGACAGGAGACCCAGTACTTC. This translates into CATSDLTSGRQETQYF.

V usage is TRBV28 and J usage is TRBJ2-2; D not resolved. The CDR3 sequence is 12 residues long. With 6 bases removed from V and 4 bases from J, the gap between germline ends came to 6 bases. Looked up from germline, CDR1 is MDHEN and CDR2 is SYDVKM. CDR3 sequence: CASRESTGELFF. Here the CDR3 DNA reads TGTGCCAGCAGGGAGAGCACCGGGGAGCTGTTTTTT.

The chain employs TRBV28 and TRBJ1-1; the D gene is possibly TRBD1 (6 bases). The CDR3 spans 15 residues. Germline assignment: CDR1 MDHEN and CDR2 SYDVKM. V lost 6 bases and J lost 5, with 19 bases in between. CDR3 in amino acids: CASSSGGGEKTEAFF. The CDR3 nucleotides are TGTGCCAGCAGCTCTGGGGGCGGAGAAAAAACTGAAGCTTTCTTT. The full variable domain, with the rest looked up from reference TRBV28 and TRBJ1-1, is DVKVTQSSRYLVKRTGEKVFLECVQDMDHENMFWYRQDPGLGLRLIYFSYDVKMKEKGDIPEGYSVSREKKERFSLILESASTNQTSMYLCASSSGGGEKTEAFFGQGTRLTVV.

This sequence joins TRBV11-1 and TRBJ2-1; 10 bases match TRBD2. The J segment lost 7 bases and the V segment lost 6 bases, leaving 9 bases of the junction unmatched. The CDR3 runs 15 residues. The germline gives CDR1 SGHAT, CDR2 FQDESV (reference sequence). Here the CDR3 DNA reads TGTGCCAGCAGTCGAAGCGGGAGGGCCGGTAATGAGCAGTTCTTC. It yields the protein CASSRSGRAGNEQFF. Using reference TRBV11-1 and TRBJ2-1 for the parts outside the CDR3, the full variable domain is EAEVAQSPRYKITEKSQAVAFWCDPISGHATLYWYRQILGQGPELLVQFQDESVVDDSQLPKDRFSAERLKGVDSTLKIQPAELGDSAMYLCASSRSGRAGNEQFFGPGTRLTVL.

The genes are TRBV28 and TRBJ2-2; 8 bases agree with TRBD1. V was clipped by 7 bases and J by 4 bases; unmatched bases: 8. CDR3 length: 15 amino acids. The germline V gene encodes CDR1 MDHEN and CDR2 SYDVKM. This CDR3 reads CASTVDREATGELFF. In DNA form, the CDR3 reads TGTGCCAGCACCGTGGACAGGGAGGCCACCGGGGAGCTGTTTTTT.

V is TRBV4-3 and J is TRBJ2-7; D uncertain. Deletions cut 0 bases from V and 4 bases from J, with 10 bases between. This CDR3 comprises 14 residues. Germline values: CDR1 LGHNA, CDR2 YSLEER. This CDR3 reads CASSQDREWYEQYF. CDR3 nucleotide sequence: TGCGCCAGCAGCCAAGATAGAGAATGGTACGAGCAGTACTTC.

This chain uses TRBV28 with TRBJ2-2; 7 bases line up with TRBD1. Germline loops: CDR1 MDHEN, CDR2 SYDVKM. J was trimmed by 1 base and V by 10 bases; bases with no gene match: 3. The length of the CDR3 is 13 residues. In DNA, the CDR3 is TGTGCCACCCGGACAGGGAACACCGGGGAGCTGTTTTTT. It codes for CATRTGNTGELFF.

This clone was observed a handful of times. The rearrangement links TRBV4-2 to TRBJ2-7; D might be TRBD2 (6 bases). This CDR3 has 15 amino acids. Trimming pared 0 bases from V and 1 base from J, leaving 10 bases between. Looked up from germline, CDR1 is LGHNA and CDR2 is YNFKEQ. The CDR3 protein is CASSQDLLASYEQYF. As DNA, the CDR3 is TGTGCCAGCAGCCAAGATCTCCTAGCGTCCTACGAGCAGTACTTC.

The CDR3, as DNA: TGTGCCTGGGGGGGGCCTTCTAGTCACACCTTC. Residues: CAWGGPSSHTF. The rearrangement links TRBV30 to TRBJ1-2, with a possible D match to TRBD1 (6 bases). Deletions cut 5 bases from V and 12 bases from J, with 16 bases between. Germline V gene sequence: CDR1 GTSNPN, CDR2 SVGIG (reference sequence). The length of the CDR3 is 11 residues.

A remark on this clone: The sample carries other DNA sequences with the same CDR3. The chain links TRBV20-1 to TRBJ2-3, with D perhaps matching TRBD1 (5 bases). Deletions cut 5 bases from V and 5 bases from J, with 8 bases between. CDR1 is DFQATT, CDR2 SNEGSKA, per germline (reference sequence). The length of the CDR3 is 11 residues. In DNA, the CDR3 is TGCAGTGCTTTAGGGGTAGATACGCAGTATTTT. Protein product: CSALGVDTQYF.

This chain connects TRBV5-6 to TRBJ1-1; D might be TRBD1 (6 bases). The CDR3 runs to 15 residues. Germline V lookup: CDR1 SGHDT, CDR2 YYEEEE. Trimming stripped 4 bases from V and 2 bases from J, with 15 bases between. CDR3 nucleotide sequence: TGTGCCAGCAGCGGCCGGACAGTCCGTAACACTGAAGCTTTCTTT. Protein: CASSGRTVRNTEAFF.

J is TRBJ1-2 and V is TRBV28; 8 bases line up with TRBD1. Germline CDR1 and CDR2: MDHEN and SYDVKM. V was clipped by 3 bases and J by 4 bases; unmatched bases: 4. This CDR3 has 14 amino acids. CDR3 nucleotides: TGTGCCAGCAGTTTGCAGGGGGCTAGCTATGGCTACACCTTC. Translation: CASSLQGASYGYTF.

The chain employs TRBV19 and TRBJ1-2; 8 bases map to TRBD1. Losses at the gene ends were 4 bases for V and 4 bases for J; bases not matched to a gene: 8. Per germline, CDR1 LNHDA and CDR2 SQIVND (reference sequence). The CDR3 is 15 residues long. The CDR3 loop is CASSTSPTGGYGYTF. The CDR3 DNA sequence: TGTGCCAGTAGTACGTCCCCAACAGGGGGCTATGGCTACACCTTC. Together with reference TRBV19 and TRBJ1-2, the CDR3 gives the full variable domain: DGGITQSPKYLFRKEGQNVTLSCEQNLNHDAMYWYRQDPGQGLRLIYYSQIVNDFQKGDIAEGYSVSREKKESFPLTVTSAQKNPTAFYLCASSTSPTGGYGYTFGSGTRLTVV.

This chain links TRBV27 with TRBJ1-5; 7 nucleotides agree with TRBD1. The CDR3 has 13 amino acids. From germline, CDR1 is MNHEY and CDR2 SMNVEV (reference sequence). Trimming at V came to 2 bases and at J to 6 bases, leaving 1 base not matched to a gene. The CDR3 DNA reads as TGTGCCAGCAGTTTAGACAGGGTTCAGCCCCAGCATTTT. Its translation is CASSLDRVQPQHF.